The clone carrying this TCR beta chain was observed many times. Transcripts of RNA were the source for amplifying TCR beta CDR3 regions. The first round was an RT-PCR with HTBI primers, and the second round was a multiplex PCR. Each CDR3 protein is one row after TCRdb ran MiXCR on the multiplex PCR reads. Counted here are 350,000 or so distinct CDR3 sequences, 15% to 20% occurring once; the ten biggest clones make up more than 9%. V was clipped by 3 bases and J by 4 bases; unmatched bases: 11. The germline gives CDR1 SQVTM, CDR2 ANQGSEA. CDR3 length: 15 amino acids. Diagnostic conclusions were grounded in clinical symptoms, serum thyroxine, TRAb, thyroid ultrasound and orbital computed tomography. This sample was taken from a study of Graves' ophthalmopathy and Graves' hyperthyroidism. Study summary: Peripheral blood collection took place at initial diagnosis, before any treatment.

The sample taken for sequencing was peripheral blood. The sequence came from an adult man with Graves' ophthalmopathy. The chain carries TRBV29-1 and TRBJ2-7; 8 nucleotides align to TRBD2. The CDR3 DNA reads as TGCAGCGTTGATGGGGGGGCGGGAGGTGATTACGAGCAGTACTTC. Encoded protein: CSVDGGAGGDYEQYF.